This T cell receptor beta chain was captured in a study of T cell changes during pregnancy in multiple sclerosis (dated by TCRdb to 2018 to 2020). A note on the overall study: In women with multiple sclerosis, the researchers looked at how the T cell repertoire shifted as pregnancy progressed.

On this clone itself: The antigen this receptor binds is unknown. No much larger clone exists at a distance of one base, and base qualities are not known.

The library came from the immunoSEQ multiplex PCR assay. As stored in TCRdb, this immuneACCESS dataset retains in-frame rearrangements with V and J assigned. A fraction of the clones does not appear; measured against another copy, unresolved V genes explain less than half of the discrepancy, and the remainder lacks a known reason. The sample profile shows 30,000 to 40,000 clones; 94% of them were found once. Approximately 0.42% of the sample rests with the top ten. The germline V gene (reference sequence) specifies SEHNR as CDR1 and FQNEAQ as CDR2. V lost 1 base and J lost 4 bases, and the count of bases not matched to a germline gene is 9. Reading from cysteine to phenylalanine, the CDR3 counts 18 amino acids. Only CDR3 DNA is held: 54 bases, read in frame from base 1.

The V and J genes are TRBV7-9 and TRBJ2-1; 11 bases in the middle match TRBD2. The TCR sequence derives from a female donor with multiple sclerosis, enrolled in a pregnancy study. The specimen comprised CD4+ T cells from peripheral blood mononuclear cells, sampled in the second trimester of pregnancy. The bases are TGTGCCAGCAGCTTAGATACTAGCGGGGGCCACTTTTACAATGAGCAGTTCTTC. This gives the protein CASSLDTSGGHFYNEQFF.